Shown below are 2 T cell receptor beta chains from a single sample sequenced in a study of CD8 T cells in ankylosing spondylitis. In TCRdb, the 5' RACE reads were re-called with MiXCR into one record per CDR3 protein. The repertoire holds hundreds of thousands of distinct CDR3 sequences, with about 10% as singletons. Material: blood, either unsorted or a sorted T cell fraction (not recorded which). These receptors were obtained from a male donor with ankylosing spondylitis or in good health (not recorded which).

This clonotype was recorded at least ten times. The chain recombines TRBV3-1 with TRBJ2-5; 12 bases fit TRBD2. CDR1 and CDR2 (germline): LGHDT, YNNKEL (reference sequence). Unmatched junction bases numbered 0, after V lost 3 bases and J lost 10 bases. The CDR3 totals 12 residues. CDR3 sequence: CASSQTSGGQYF. As DNA, the CDR3 is TGTGCCAGCAGCCAGACTAGCGGGGGCCAGTACTTC.

The chain has TRBV5-1 and TRBJ2-7, with D maybe TRBD2 (6 bases). CDR1 is SGHRS and CDR2 is YFSETQ in the germline V gene. The CDR3 contains 15 residues. The V and J ends lost 1 base and 3 bases respectively, with 14 bases between them. The CDR3 DNA reads TGCGCCAGCAGCTTGTCCGGAGGGGCGAACTACGAGCAGTACTTC. Translated: CASSLSGGANYEQYF. Looking up the rest from reference TRBV5-1 and TRBJ2-7 gives the full variable domain: KAGVTQTPRYLIKTRGQQVTLSCSPISGHRSVSWYQQTPGQGLQFLFEYFSETQRNKGNFPGRFSGRQFSNSRSEMNVSTLELGDSALYLCASSLSGGANYEQYFGPGTRLTVT.